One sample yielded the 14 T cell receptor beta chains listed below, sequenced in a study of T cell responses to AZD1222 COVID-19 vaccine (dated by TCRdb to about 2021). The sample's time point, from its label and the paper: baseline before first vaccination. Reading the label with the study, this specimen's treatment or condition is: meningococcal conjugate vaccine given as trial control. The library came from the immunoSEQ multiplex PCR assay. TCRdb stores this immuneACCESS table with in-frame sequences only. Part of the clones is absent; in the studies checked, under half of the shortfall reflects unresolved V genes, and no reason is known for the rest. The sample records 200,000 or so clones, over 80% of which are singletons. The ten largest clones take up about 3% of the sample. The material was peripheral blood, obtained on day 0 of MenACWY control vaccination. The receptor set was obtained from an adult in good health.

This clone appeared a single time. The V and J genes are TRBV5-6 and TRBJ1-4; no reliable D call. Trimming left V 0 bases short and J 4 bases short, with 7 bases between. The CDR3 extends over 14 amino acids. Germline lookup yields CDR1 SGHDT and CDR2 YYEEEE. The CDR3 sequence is CASSLAGVNEKLFF. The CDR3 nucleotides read TGTGCCAGCAGCTTGGCCGGGGTTAATGAAAAACTGTTTTTT.

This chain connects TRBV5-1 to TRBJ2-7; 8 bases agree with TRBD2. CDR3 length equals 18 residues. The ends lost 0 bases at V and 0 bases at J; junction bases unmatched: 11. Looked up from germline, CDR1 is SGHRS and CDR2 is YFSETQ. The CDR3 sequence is CASSLAPRTSKFSYEQYF. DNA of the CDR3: TGCGCCAGCAGCTTGGCCCCCCGGACTAGCAAATTCTCCTACGAGCAGTACTTC.

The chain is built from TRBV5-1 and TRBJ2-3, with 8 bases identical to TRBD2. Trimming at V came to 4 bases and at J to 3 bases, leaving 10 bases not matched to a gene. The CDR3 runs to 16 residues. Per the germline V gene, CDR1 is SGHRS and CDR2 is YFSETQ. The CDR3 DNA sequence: TGCGCCAGCAGCCCGGGGACTAGTATTAGTACAGATACGCAGTATTTT. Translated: CASSPGTSISTDTQYF.

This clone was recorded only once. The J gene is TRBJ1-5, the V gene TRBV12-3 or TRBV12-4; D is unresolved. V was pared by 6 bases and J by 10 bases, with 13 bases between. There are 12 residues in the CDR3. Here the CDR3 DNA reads TGTGCCAGCAGCCGGGCACCTCTCCCCCAGCATTTT. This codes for CASSRAPLPQHF.

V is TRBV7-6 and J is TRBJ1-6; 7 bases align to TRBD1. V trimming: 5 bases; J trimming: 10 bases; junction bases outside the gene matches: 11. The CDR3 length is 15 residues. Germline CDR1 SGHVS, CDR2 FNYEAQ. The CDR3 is CASSQRGPTASPLHF. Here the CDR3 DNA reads TGTGCCAGCAGCCAAAGGGGGCCAACGGCGTCACCCCTCCACTTT.

The CDR3 DNA reads TGTGCCAGCAGCTTGAATAGCTATGGCTACACCTTC. Its translation: CASSLNSYGYTF. The chain joins TRBV5-6 to TRBJ1-2, with D hard to call. Germline CDR1 SGHDT, CDR2 YYEEEE. This CDR3 has 12 amino acids. The V gene lost 1 base and the J gene lost 4 bases, with 5 bases spanning the gap.

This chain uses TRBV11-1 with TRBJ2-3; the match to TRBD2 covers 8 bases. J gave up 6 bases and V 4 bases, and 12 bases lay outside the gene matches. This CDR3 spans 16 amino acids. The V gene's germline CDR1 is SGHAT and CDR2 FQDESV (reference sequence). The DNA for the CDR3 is TGTGCCAGCAGCTCAGGACTAGCAGTGGGCTTGGATACGCAGTATTTT. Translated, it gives CASSSGLAVGLDTQYF. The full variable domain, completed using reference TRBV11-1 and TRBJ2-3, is EAEVAQSPRYKITEKSQAVAFWCDPISGHATLYWYRQILGQGPELLVQFQDESVVDDSQLPKDRFSAERLKGVDSTLKIQPAELGDSAMYLCASSSGLAVGLDTQYFGPGTRLTVL.

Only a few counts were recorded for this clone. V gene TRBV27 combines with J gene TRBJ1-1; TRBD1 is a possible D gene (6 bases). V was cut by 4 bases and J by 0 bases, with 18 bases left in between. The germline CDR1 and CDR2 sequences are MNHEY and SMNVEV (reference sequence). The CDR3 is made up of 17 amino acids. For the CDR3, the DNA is TGTGCCAGCAGTTCTCGACAGGAGTTGGGCATGAACACTGAAGCTTTCTTT. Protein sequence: CASSSRQELGMNTEAFF.

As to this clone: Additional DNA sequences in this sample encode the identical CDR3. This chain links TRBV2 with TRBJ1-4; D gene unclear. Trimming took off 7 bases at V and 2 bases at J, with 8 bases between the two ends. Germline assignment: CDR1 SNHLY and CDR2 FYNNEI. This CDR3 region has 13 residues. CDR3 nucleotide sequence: TGTGCCAGCATTCGGCAGACTAATGAAAAACTGTTTTTT. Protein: CASIRQTNEKLFF.

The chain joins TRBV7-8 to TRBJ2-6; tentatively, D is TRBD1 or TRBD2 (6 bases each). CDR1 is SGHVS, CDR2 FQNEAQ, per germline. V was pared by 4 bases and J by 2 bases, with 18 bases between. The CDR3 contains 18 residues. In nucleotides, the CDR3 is TGTGCCAGCAGCTCCTTGCAGACAGGACTAACTGGGGCCAACGTCCTGACTTTC. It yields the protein CASSSLQTGLTGANVLTF.

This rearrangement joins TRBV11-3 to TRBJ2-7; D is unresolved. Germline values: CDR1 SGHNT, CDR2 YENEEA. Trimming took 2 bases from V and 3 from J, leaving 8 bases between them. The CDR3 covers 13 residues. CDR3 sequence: CASSLRANYEQYF. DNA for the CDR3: TGTGCCAGCAGCTTAAGGGCAAACTACGAGCAGTACTTC.

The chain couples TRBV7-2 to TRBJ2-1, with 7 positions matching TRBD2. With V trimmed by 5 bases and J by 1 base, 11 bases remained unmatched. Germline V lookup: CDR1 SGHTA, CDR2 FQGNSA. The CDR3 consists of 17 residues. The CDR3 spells CASSKSRAGPSYNEQFF. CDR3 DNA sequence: TGTGCCAGCAGCAAGTCGAGAGCGGGGCCGTCCTACAATGAGCAGTTCTTC.

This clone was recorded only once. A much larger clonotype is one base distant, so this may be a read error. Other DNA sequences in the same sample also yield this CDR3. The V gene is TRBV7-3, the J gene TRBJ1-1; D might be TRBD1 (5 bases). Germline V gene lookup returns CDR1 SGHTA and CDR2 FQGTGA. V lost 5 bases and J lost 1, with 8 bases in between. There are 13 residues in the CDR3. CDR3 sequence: CASSLGANTEAFF. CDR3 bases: TGTGCCAGCAGCCTCGGGGCGAACACTGAAGCTTTCTTT.

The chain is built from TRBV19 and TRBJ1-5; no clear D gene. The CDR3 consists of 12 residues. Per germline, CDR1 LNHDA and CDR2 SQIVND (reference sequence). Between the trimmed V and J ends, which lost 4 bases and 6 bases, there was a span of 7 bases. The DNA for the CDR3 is TGTGCCAGTAGTACGGAGCCTCAGCCCCAGCATTTT. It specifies CASSTEPQPQHF.